This is a list of T cell receptor beta chains from one sample in a study of shared clonotypes between healthy human individuals. Sequencing was performed with immunoSEQ multiplex PCR; in TCRdb, only in-frame clones are kept and a portion is missing. The sample lists millions of clones, approximately 95% occurring once. The sequenced sample consisted of naive CD8+ T cells sorted from blood. The receptors here all came from a man younger than 35 in good health. Each CDR3 is given with its conserved first and last residue. The D gene is left open where the match is weak. A row's size may be missing; if present it is once, few, many or a size class.

V	size	D	J	CDR3	DNA
TRBV7-9	-	-	TRBJ1-5	CASSWGGDNQPQHF	TGTGCCAGCAGCTGGGGCGGAGACAATCAGCCCCAGCATTTT
TRBV27	-	TRBD2	TRBJ2-7	CASSLGSGSGSYEQYF	TGTGCCAGCAGTTTAGGAAGCGGGAGTGGGTCCTACGAGCAGTACTTC
TRBV9	-	TRBD2	TRBJ2-1	CASSVELSSGINNEQFF	TGTGCCAGCAGCGTAGAACTATCTAGCGGGATTAACAATGAGCAGTTCTTC
TRBV6-6	-	-	TRBJ2-3	CASSYSPITDTQYF	TGTGCCAGCAGTTACTCGCCAATTACAGATACGCAGTATTTT
TRBV6-5	-	-	TRBJ2-7	CASSYSVGEVGYEQYF	TGTGCCAGCAGTTACTCCGTGGGAGAAGTCGGCTACGAGCAGTACTTC
TRBV7-9	-	TRBD2	TRBJ2-1	CASESTSRNEQFF	TGTGCCAGCGAGTCGACTAGCAGGAATGAGCAGTTCTTC
TRBV18	-	-	TRBJ2-2	CASSPMGGDKPVTGELFF	TGTGCCAGCTCACCGATGGGGGGAGACAAACCGGTCACCGGGGAGCTGTTTTTT
TRBV11-2	-	TRBD2	TRBJ2-5	CASSLELAGRETQYF	TGTGCCAGCAGCTTAGAGTTAGCGGGAAGAGAGACCCAGTACTTC
TRBV4-1	-	-	TRBJ2-7	CASSPTASSDYEQYF	TGCGCCAGCAGCCCCACAGCGTCCTCGGACTACGAGCAGTACTTC
TRBV28	-	TRBD1	TRBJ1-5	CASSPRHQGAQGNQPQHF	TGTGCCAGCAGTCCACGACACCAGGGGGCGCAGGGCAATCAGCCCCAGCATTTT
TRBV4-3	-	-	TRBJ1-4	CASSQDPPGSEGEKLFF	TGCGCCAGCAGCCAAGATCCCCCAGGGAGCGAGGGTGAAAAACTGTTTTTT
TRBV2	-	-	TRBJ2-7	CASSVGFYEQYF	TGTGCCAGCAGCGTAGGGTTCTACGAGCAGTACTTC
TRBV27	-	-	TRBJ2-7	CASSLGAFYEQYF	TGTGCCAGCAGTCTTGGGGCGTTCTACGAGCAGTACTTC
TRBV4-1	-	TRBD2	TRBJ2-3	CASSQDPTSGLTQYF	TGCGCCAGCAGCCAAGATCCTACTAGCGGACTTACGCAGTATTTT
TRBV13	-	-	TRBJ2-3	CASSGDSPFTDTQYF	TGTGCCAGCAGCGGGGACTCCCCATTCACCGATACGCAGTATTTT
TRBV5-4	-	-	TRBJ1-3	CASSLGTSGNTIYF	TGTGCCAGCAGCTTAGGAACTTCTGGAAACACCATATATTTT
TRBV6-6	-	-	TRBJ2-1	CASSFSNEQFF	TGTGCCAGCAGTTTTAGCAATGAGCAGTTCTTC
TRBV28	-	-	TRBJ2-7	CASSLPQAYPTYEQYF	TGTGCCAGCAGTTTACCACAGGCTTATCCTACCTACGAGCAGTACTTC
TRBV27	-	-	TRBJ1-6	CASSLSSRSPLHF	TGTGCCAGCAGTTTATCCTCCCGATCACCCCTCCACTTT
TRBV30	few	-	TRBJ1-5	CAWSVGSLSNQPQHF	TGTGCCTGGAGTGTGGGCAGCCTTAGCAATCAGCCCCAGCATTTT
TRBV11-1	-	-	TRBJ1-6	CASSLDAGYSPLHF	TGTGCCAGCAGCTTAGACGCAGGGTATTCACCCCTCCACTTT
TRBV4-3	-	TRBD1	TRBJ1-4	CASSLLLQGAKEKLFF	TGCGCCAGCAGCCTTCTTTTGCAGGGGGCGAAGGAAAAACTGTTTTTT
TRBV7-9	-	-	TRBJ2-7	CASSRTGEYEQYF	TGTGCCAGCAGTCGTACCGGTGAGTACGAGCAGTACTTC
TRBV7-9	-	-	TRBJ2-3	CASSPPGASTDTQYF	TGTGCCAGCAGCCCACCAGGGGCTAGCACAGATACGCAGTATTTT
TRBV27	-	-	TRBJ1-2	CASSFGPSYGYTF	TGTGCCAGCAGTTTCGGGCCAAGCTATGGCTACACCTTC
TRBV27	-	TRBD1	TRBJ1-2	CASSLTGEGYGYTF	TGTGCCAGCAGTTTGACAGGGGAGGGCTATGGCTACACCTTC
TRBV4-1	-	TRBD2	TRBJ2-7	CASSRTSDVSYEQYF	TGCGCCAGCAGCCGGACTAGCGATGTCTCCTACGAGCAGTACTTC
TRBV4-1	-	TRBD2	TRBJ2-1	CASSQQSGGAYYNEQFF	TGCGCCAGCAGCCAACAGAGCGGGGGGGCCTACTACAATGAGCAGTTCTTC
TRBV30	-	-	TRBJ1-2	CAWSVPRDSMSYGYTF	TGTGCCTGGAGTGTCCCCCGCGACAGCATGAGCTATGGCTACACCTTC
TRBV4-1	-	TRBD1	TRBJ2-2	CASSHHRGVRGLNTGELFF	TGCGCCAGCAGCCACCACAGGGGGGTGAGGGGGCTAAACACCGGGGAGCTGTTTTTT